This TCR beta chain is from a study of regulatory T cells in long-lasting Graves disease. Regarding the study as a whole: Public clonotype sharing was higher in persistent than newly diagnosed patients.

CDR3-region Arm-PCR and iRepertoire HTBI primers produced the TCR beta libraries. Using its own MiXCR run on the multiplex PCR reads, TCRdb lists one record per CDR3 protein. In the table there are hundreds of thousands of distinct CDR3 sequences, approximately 15% of which are singletons. This clonotype occurred many times. Antigen: not known. J was trimmed by 9 bases and V by 3 bases; bases with no gene match: 7. From germline, CDR1 is DFQATT and CDR2 SNEGSKA (reference sequence). The CDR3 covers 15 residues. Time point reported: newly diagnosed GD, antithyroid drugs for less than 3 months. PBMC-derived RNA was used for the TCR library. These data are also associated with another study on T cells in Graves' hyperthyroidism and ophthalmopathy. That work states: Absence of ophthalmopathy progression within 18 months defined stable Graves' hyperthyroidism. A 13 V-J model separated ophthalmopathy from stable hyperthyroidism.

Source: peripheral blood mononuclear cells (PBMCs), taken at new diagnosis, from a patient treated with antithyroid drugs. This sequence joins TRBV20-1 and TRBJ1-6, with 11 nucleotides matching TRBD1. The origin of this receptor is a man in his forties with Graves disease. The DNA of the CDR3 is TGCAGTGCTAGGGCACCCGGGACAGGGGGTTCACCCCTCCACTTT. Translated: CSARAPGTGGSPLHF.